The next 5 T cell receptor beta chains were all read from a single sample in a study of control samples from healthy donors and cancer patients (dated by TCRdb to 2020 to 2021). Libraries came from the immunoSEQ multiplex PCR assay. TCRdb re-hosts the immuneACCESS table, in-frame sequences only. Its copies lack some clones; in the studies checked, an unresolved V gene accounts for under half of them, and the cause for the rest is not known. The sample table shows over 150,000 clones, and approximately 94% are seen once. The ten top clones hold 5.7% of the sample. Sequenced input: blood. These receptors were collected from a man aged 40-49 years in good health.

The CDR3 bases are TGTGCCAGCAGCGTAGCGTCTAGCGGGGGGTCGGGAGAGACCCAGTACTTC. It yields the protein CASSVASSGGSGETQYF. The V call is TRBV9, the J call TRBJ2-5; 11 bases fit TRBD2. V lost 0 bases to trimming and J lost 4 bases; unmatched junction nucleotides: 8. The CDR3 is 17 amino acids. Per germline, CDR1 SGDLS and CDR2 YYNGEE.

The chain recombines TRBV19 with TRBJ1-2; D uncertain. CDR3 length: 13 amino acids. The V gene lost 3 bases and the J gene lost 4 bases, with 9 bases spanning the gap. Per germline, CDR1 LNHDA and CDR2 SQIVND (reference sequence). The DNA for the CDR3 is TGTGCCAGTAGTATCACGACACTCTATGGCTACACCTTC. Protein product: CASSITTLYGYTF.

The chain carries TRBV12-3 or TRBV12-4 and TRBJ2-1; D ambiguous. The V and J ends lost 7 bases and 8 bases respectively, with 12 bases between them. The CDR3 is made up of 12 amino acids. Here the CDR3 reads CASTSALDEQFF. In DNA, the CDR3 is TGTGCCAGCACCTCCGCCTTGGATGAGCAGTTCTTC.

The chain links TRBV7-9 to TRBJ2-3; no reliable D call. Trimming removed 7 bases from V and 6 bases from J, with 17 bases in between. From germline, CDR1 is SEHNR and CDR2 FQNEAQ (reference sequence). The CDR3 length is 14 residues. The CDR3 reads CASNLGSIRDTQYF. CDR3 nucleotide sequence: TGTGCCAGCAACTTGGGATCTATTCGGGATACGCAGTATTTT.

The V gene is TRBV10-1, the J gene TRBJ2-4; 10 nucleotides match TRBD2. The CDR3 loop spans 19 amino acids. Germline V gene sequence: CDR1 WNHNN, CDR2 SYGVQD (reference sequence). J lost 0 bases, V lost 7 bases, and 15 bases had no gene match. The CDR3 bases are TGCGCCAGCAACCTCGTAGGGGGACTAGCGACTCTAGCCAAAAACATTCAGTACTTC. Its protein product is CASNLVGGLATLAKNIQYF.